A single sample is the source of the 22 T cell receptor beta chains below, sequenced in a study of T cell repertoires in cytomegalovirus infection. TCRdb re-called the reads with MiXCR, one entry per CDR3 protein. The table records 110,000 to 150,000 distinct CDR3 sequences, approximately 30% of them present only once. No antigen is known for these receptors. The material was CD8+ T cells from cultured PBMCs, obtained from culture after CMV antigen stimulation. All receptors come from a human donor in good health (CMV status not recorded). Some clones in this sample may be carry-over from other donors' samples.

This chain joins TRBV3-1 and TRBJ2-1; 15 bases map to TRBD2. Germline trimming cut 6 bases from V and 2 bases from J; bases unmatched to any gene: 11. Germline V gene data show CDR1 as LGHDT and CDR2 as YNNKEL (reference sequence). This CDR3 comprises 19 residues. The CDR3 DNA reads as TGTGCCAGCAGTCCTTGGACTAGCGGGGGGGCTGGCACCTACAATGAGCAGTTCTTC. It translates to CASSPWTSGGAGTYNEQFF.

This chain uses TRBV11-3 with TRBJ1-1; D unresolved. Germline values: CDR1 SGHNT, CDR2 YENEEA. The germline V and J ends were trimmed by 1 base and 1 base, with 10 bases remaining between them. CDR3 length: 15 amino acids. CDR3 residues: CASSLGAAKNTEAFF. DNA for the CDR3: TGTGCCAGCAGCTTAGGGGCCGCAAAGAACACTGAAGCTTTCTTT.

This clonotype was counted between two and nine times. The chain employs TRBV20-1 and TRBJ2-5; D is unclear. V was trimmed by 5 bases and J by 3 bases, leaving 13 bases between them. Germline values: CDR1 DFQATT, CDR2 SNEGSKA (reference sequence). This CDR3 has 13 residues. CDR3 sequence reads: CSAHGYIKETQYF. Written as DNA, the CDR3 is TGCAGTGCTCATGGCTACATAAAAGAGACCCAGTACTTC.

V gene TRBV7-3 combines with J gene TRBJ1-1; TRBD1 is a possible D gene (6 bases). Germline V lookup: CDR1 SGHTA, CDR2 FQGTGA. Trimming cost V 6 bases and J 0 bases, with 17 bases left between them. This CDR3 is built from 16 residues. CDR3: CASSSTRDNMNTEAFF. The CDR3 DNA is TGTGCCAGCAGTTCCACCCGGGACAATATGAACACTGAAGCTTTCTTT.

The chain recombines TRBV5-4 with TRBJ2-2; 8 nucleotides line up with TRBD2. The CDR3 is made up of 14 amino acids. The V and J ends lost 2 bases and 5 bases, in that order; junction bases with no gene match: 2. The germline gives CDR1 SGHNT, CDR2 YYREEE (reference sequence). The CDR3 nucleotides are TGTGCCAGCAGCTTAGCGGGGGAGACCGGGGAGCTGTTTTTT. As protein: CASSLAGETGELFF.

The chain combines TRBV7-2 with TRBJ2-3, with TRBD2 matching over 7 bases. V lost 3 bases and J lost 2; bases outside the gene matches: 14. The CDR3 contains 18 residues. The V gene's germline CDR1 is SGHTA and CDR2 FQGNSA. CDR3 region: CASSFRVQRGPHTDTQYF. CDR3 coding DNA: TGTGCCAGCAGCTTTCGAGTCCAGCGGGGACCTCACACAGATACGCAGTATTTT. The full variable domain, completed using reference TRBV7-2 and TRBJ2-3, is GAGVSQSPSNKVTEKGKDVELRCDPISGHTALYWYRQSLGQGLEFLIYFQGNSAPDKSGLPSDRFSAERTGGSVSTLTIQRTQQEDSAVYLCASSFRVQRGPHTDTQYFGPGTRLTVL.

This chain links TRBV6-6 with TRBJ2-2; no clear D. Per the germline V gene, CDR1 is MNHNY and CDR2 is SVGAGI (reference sequence). Trimming left V 2 bases short and J 7 bases short, with 14 bases between. The CDR3 is 15 amino acids. CDR3 in amino acids: CASSYRATTGGELFF. In DNA form, the CDR3 reads TGTGCCAGCAGTTACAGGGCTACGACGGGCGGGGAGCTGTTTTTT.

CDR3 amino acids: CASSLGGVLGEPNYGYTF. As DNA, the CDR3 is TGTGCCAGCAGCTTGGGGGGGGTTTTAGGGGAACCTAACTATGGCTACACCTTC. This chain links TRBV7-2 with TRBJ1-2, with D possibly being TRBD1 (5 bases). The CDR3 has 18 residues. In germline, CDR1 is SGHTA, CDR2 FQGNSA. V lost 3 bases and J lost 0, with 20 bases in between. The variable domain in full, with the rest retrieved from reference TRBV7-2 and TRBJ1-2, is GAGVSQSPSNKVTEKGKDVELRCDPISGHTALYWYRQSLGQGLEFLIYFQGNSAPDKSGLPSDRFSAERTGGSVSTLTIQRTQQEDSAVYLCASSLGGVLGEPNYGYTFGSGTRLTVV.

The chain has TRBV20-1 and TRBJ1-2; tentatively, D is TRBD1 (6 bases). Germline CDR1 reads DFQATT; CDR2 reads SNEGSKA (reference sequence). V was shortened by 3 bases and J by 5 bases, with 7 bases between the two germline ends. CDR3 length: 11 amino acids. This chain's CDR3 is CSASRGYGYTF. DNA for the CDR3: TGCAGTGCTAGCAGGGGATATGGCTACACCTTC.

The V and J genes are TRBV6-1 and TRBJ1-2, with a tentative D call TRBD1 (5 bases). CDR3 length: 14 amino acids. V gave up 5 bases and J gave up 4 bases, with 14 bases separating them. Germline CDR1 and CDR2: MNHNS and SASEGT. The CDR3 protein is CASSPMGGSYGYTF. CDR3 sequence (DNA): TGTGCCAGCAGTCCTATGGGGGGAAGCTATGGCTACACCTTC.

The V and J genes are TRBV20-1 and TRBJ2-3; possible D gene TRBD1, 5 bases. From germline, CDR1 is DFQATT and CDR2 SNEGSKA (reference sequence). Trimming took 4 bases from V and 4 from J, leaving 24 bases between them. CDR3 length: 17 amino acids. The CDR3 region is CSATMLGAGQRSDTQYF. In DNA, the CDR3 is TGCAGTGCTACCATGCTAGGGGCTGGCCAGAGGTCAGATACGCAGTATTTT.

The chain combines TRBV5-5 with TRBJ1-2; no clear D. The CDR3 extends over 12 amino acids. Germline V lookup: CDR1 SGHKS, CDR2 YYEKEE (reference sequence). Deletions cut 0 bases from V and 8 bases from J, with 8 bases between. CDR3 nucleotides: TGTGCCAGCAGCTTGGGGCTCGGAGGCTACACCTTC. This encodes CASSLGLGGYTF.

This clonotype occurred a few times. The V call is TRBV12-3 or TRBV12-4, the J call TRBJ2-3; TRBD1 might be the D (5 bases). The V end lost 3 bases, the J end lost 4 bases, and 8 bases lay between the germline ends. The CDR3 totals 13 residues. As DNA, the CDR3 is TGTGCCAGCAGTTTCAGGGATCCAGATACGCAGTATTTT. Residues: CASSFRDPDTQYF.

This clonotype showed up many times. V and J are TRBV6-5 and TRBJ2-3; no firm D call. Trimming took 0 bases from V and 6 from J, leaving 13 bases between them. CDR3 size: 15 residues. Germline CDR1 MNHEY, CDR2 SVGAGI. DNA for the CDR3: TGTGCCAGCAGTTACTCGAGCAGTGTGGGGGATACGCAGTATTTT. Residues: CASSYSSSVGDTQYF.

V and J are TRBV2 and TRBJ1-5; perhaps TRBD1 as D (5 bases). This CDR3 comprises 15 residues. Trimming pared 6 bases from V and 6 bases from J, leaving 18 bases between. Germline V gives CDR1 SNHLY, CDR2 FYNNEI. In nucleotides, the CDR3 is TGTGCCAGCAGGGATGCAGGGACCGAAGGTCAGCCCCAGCATTTT. Amino acids: CASRDAGTEGQPQHF.

This chain uses TRBV7-9 with TRBJ2-7; a possible D gene is TRBD2 (5 bases). Per the germline V gene, CDR1 is SEHNR and CDR2 is FQNEAQ (reference sequence). V lost 5 bases, J lost 5 bases, and 16 bases lay in between. The CDR3 sequence is 14 residues long. The chain's CDR3 is CASSPWTLSHEQYF. In DNA, the CDR3 is TGTGCCAGCAGCCCCTGGACTCTATCTCACGAGCAGTACTTC. Based on the CDR3 plus reference TRBV7-9 and TRBJ2-7, the full variable domain is DTGVSQNPRHKITKRGQNVTFRCDPISEHNRLYWYRQTLGQGPEFLTYFQNEAQLEKSRLLSDRFSAERPKGSFSTLEIQRTEQGDSAMYLCASSPWTLSHEQYFGPGTRLTVT.

This chain links TRBV2 with TRBJ2-2; D tentatively reads TRBD1 or TRBD2 (5 bases each). With 8 bases removed from V and 7 bases from J, the gap between germline ends came to 8 bases. The CDR3 consists of 11 residues. The germline V gene has CDR1 SNHLY and CDR2 FYNNEI. The CDR3 DNA reads as TGTGCCAGCTTTGGGGGCGGGGAGCTGTTTTTT. Its protein product is CASFGGGELFF.

This chain uses TRBV9 with TRBJ2-7; 8 positions match TRBD2. Germline loops: CDR1 SGDLS, CDR2 YYNGEE. J was trimmed by 3 bases and V by 3 bases; bases with no gene match: 8. The CDR3 spans 15 residues. Here the CDR3 reads CASSDGLAGGYEQYF. CDR3 nucleotide sequence: TGTGCCAGCAGCGATGGACTGGCGGGGGGCTACGAGCAGTACTTC.

The gene calls are TRBV7-9 and TRBJ1-6; 9 nucleotides line up with TRBD1. This CDR3 comprises 14 residues. After removal of 6 bases from V and 6 bases from J, the junction contained 3 bases not matched to a gene. The germline CDR1 and CDR2 sequences are SEHNR and FQNEAQ (reference sequence). The CDR3 DNA sequence: TGTGCCAGCAGGGTGGACAGGGGTAATTCACCCCTCCACTTT. It translates to CASRVDRGNSPLHF.

CDR3 protein: CASRGTNTGELFF. The DNA of the CDR3 is TGTGCCAGCAGAGGGACGAACACCGGGGAGCTGTTTTTT. The chain combines TRBV25-1 with TRBJ2-2; D is unresolved. CDR1 and CDR2 (germline): MGHDK, SYGVNS. The CDR3 is made up of 13 amino acids. V was cut by 6 bases and J by 0 bases, with 5 bases left in between.

This clonotype was found many times. The chain employs TRBV18 and TRBJ2-2; perhaps TRBD1 as D (5 bases). The CDR3 has 17 residues. Germline CDR1 KGHSH, CDR2 LQKENI. Trimming left V 1 base short and J 1 base short, with 13 bases between. Written as DNA, the CDR3 is TGTGCCAGCTCACCACTGCGTCAGGGTATGAACACCGGGGAGCTGTTTTTT. Protein sequence: CASSPLRQGMNTGELFF.

This clonotype was picked up many times. The CDR3, as DNA: TGTGCCAGCAGCTCCGATCGGGACAGGGGGTTTGGCACTGAAGCTTTCTTT. Its protein is CASSSDRDRGFGTEAFF. This chain connects TRBV7-9 to TRBJ1-1; 11 nucleotides line up with TRBD1. With V trimmed by 4 bases and J by 4 bases, 11 bases remained unmatched. Germline V gene data show CDR1 as SEHNR and CDR2 as FQNEAQ (reference sequence). This CDR3 has 17 amino acids.